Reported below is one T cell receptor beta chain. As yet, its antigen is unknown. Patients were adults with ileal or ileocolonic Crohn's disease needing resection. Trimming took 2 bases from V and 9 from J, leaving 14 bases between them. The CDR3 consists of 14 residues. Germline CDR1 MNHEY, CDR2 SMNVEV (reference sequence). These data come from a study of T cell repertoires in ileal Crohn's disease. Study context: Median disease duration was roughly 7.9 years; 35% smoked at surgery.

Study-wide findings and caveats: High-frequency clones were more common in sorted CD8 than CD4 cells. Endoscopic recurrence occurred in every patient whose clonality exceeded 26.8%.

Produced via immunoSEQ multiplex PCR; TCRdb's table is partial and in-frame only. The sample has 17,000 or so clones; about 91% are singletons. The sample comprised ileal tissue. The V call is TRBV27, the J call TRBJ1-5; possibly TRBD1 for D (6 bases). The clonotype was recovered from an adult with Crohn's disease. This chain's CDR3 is CASSLTGPSSPQHF. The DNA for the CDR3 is TGTGCCAGCAGTTTAACAGGGCCCTCCTCGCCCCAGCATTTT.